This T cell receptor (beta chain) was recorded in a study of blood T cell repertoires in COVID-19. Germline lookup yields CDR1 MNHEY and CDR2 SMNVEV (reference sequence). V lost 3 bases, J lost 5 bases, and 11 bases lay in between. This CDR3 region has 14 residues. Measured with immunoSEQ multiplex PCR; TCRdb has only the in-frame clones, and not every one. Found here are about 78,000 clones, approximately 86% of them singletons; the top ten hold approximately 5%. The rearrangement uses TRBV27 and TRBJ2-1; D might be TRBD1 (6 bases). The TCR sequence derives from a man aged 50-59 years with active or convalescent COVID-19. What was sequenced was peripheral blood. The CDR3 loop is CASSFWTDNNEQFF. In DNA, the CDR3 is TGTGCCAGCAGTTTCTGGACAGATAACAATGAGCAGTTCTTC.